This T cell receptor (beta chain) is drawn from a study of blood T cell repertoires in COVID-19. In the study overall: COVID-19 samples collected from the United States, Italy and Spain covered acute and convalescent phases. The cDNA or gDNA used as material had been derived from T cells, B-cell-depleted T cells, or PBMCs.

Libraries were prepared by immunoSEQ multiplex PCR; TCRdb keeps only in-frame clonotypes and omits some of them. The sample carries a few hundred thousand clones, 88% recorded once. This CDR3 has 14 amino acids. Trimming left V 4 bases short and J 5 bases short, with 9 bases between. The germline V gene encodes CDR1 LNHDA and CDR2 SQIVND (reference sequence). This clone showed up just once. This sequence originates from a woman aged 40 to 50 who had recovered from COVID-19. What was sequenced was peripheral blood. V and J are TRBV19 and TRBJ1-6; D is undetermined. The CDR3: CASSTVSDNSPLHF. CDR3 in DNA: TGTGCCAGTAGTACCGTCTCGGATAATTCACCCCTCCACTTT.